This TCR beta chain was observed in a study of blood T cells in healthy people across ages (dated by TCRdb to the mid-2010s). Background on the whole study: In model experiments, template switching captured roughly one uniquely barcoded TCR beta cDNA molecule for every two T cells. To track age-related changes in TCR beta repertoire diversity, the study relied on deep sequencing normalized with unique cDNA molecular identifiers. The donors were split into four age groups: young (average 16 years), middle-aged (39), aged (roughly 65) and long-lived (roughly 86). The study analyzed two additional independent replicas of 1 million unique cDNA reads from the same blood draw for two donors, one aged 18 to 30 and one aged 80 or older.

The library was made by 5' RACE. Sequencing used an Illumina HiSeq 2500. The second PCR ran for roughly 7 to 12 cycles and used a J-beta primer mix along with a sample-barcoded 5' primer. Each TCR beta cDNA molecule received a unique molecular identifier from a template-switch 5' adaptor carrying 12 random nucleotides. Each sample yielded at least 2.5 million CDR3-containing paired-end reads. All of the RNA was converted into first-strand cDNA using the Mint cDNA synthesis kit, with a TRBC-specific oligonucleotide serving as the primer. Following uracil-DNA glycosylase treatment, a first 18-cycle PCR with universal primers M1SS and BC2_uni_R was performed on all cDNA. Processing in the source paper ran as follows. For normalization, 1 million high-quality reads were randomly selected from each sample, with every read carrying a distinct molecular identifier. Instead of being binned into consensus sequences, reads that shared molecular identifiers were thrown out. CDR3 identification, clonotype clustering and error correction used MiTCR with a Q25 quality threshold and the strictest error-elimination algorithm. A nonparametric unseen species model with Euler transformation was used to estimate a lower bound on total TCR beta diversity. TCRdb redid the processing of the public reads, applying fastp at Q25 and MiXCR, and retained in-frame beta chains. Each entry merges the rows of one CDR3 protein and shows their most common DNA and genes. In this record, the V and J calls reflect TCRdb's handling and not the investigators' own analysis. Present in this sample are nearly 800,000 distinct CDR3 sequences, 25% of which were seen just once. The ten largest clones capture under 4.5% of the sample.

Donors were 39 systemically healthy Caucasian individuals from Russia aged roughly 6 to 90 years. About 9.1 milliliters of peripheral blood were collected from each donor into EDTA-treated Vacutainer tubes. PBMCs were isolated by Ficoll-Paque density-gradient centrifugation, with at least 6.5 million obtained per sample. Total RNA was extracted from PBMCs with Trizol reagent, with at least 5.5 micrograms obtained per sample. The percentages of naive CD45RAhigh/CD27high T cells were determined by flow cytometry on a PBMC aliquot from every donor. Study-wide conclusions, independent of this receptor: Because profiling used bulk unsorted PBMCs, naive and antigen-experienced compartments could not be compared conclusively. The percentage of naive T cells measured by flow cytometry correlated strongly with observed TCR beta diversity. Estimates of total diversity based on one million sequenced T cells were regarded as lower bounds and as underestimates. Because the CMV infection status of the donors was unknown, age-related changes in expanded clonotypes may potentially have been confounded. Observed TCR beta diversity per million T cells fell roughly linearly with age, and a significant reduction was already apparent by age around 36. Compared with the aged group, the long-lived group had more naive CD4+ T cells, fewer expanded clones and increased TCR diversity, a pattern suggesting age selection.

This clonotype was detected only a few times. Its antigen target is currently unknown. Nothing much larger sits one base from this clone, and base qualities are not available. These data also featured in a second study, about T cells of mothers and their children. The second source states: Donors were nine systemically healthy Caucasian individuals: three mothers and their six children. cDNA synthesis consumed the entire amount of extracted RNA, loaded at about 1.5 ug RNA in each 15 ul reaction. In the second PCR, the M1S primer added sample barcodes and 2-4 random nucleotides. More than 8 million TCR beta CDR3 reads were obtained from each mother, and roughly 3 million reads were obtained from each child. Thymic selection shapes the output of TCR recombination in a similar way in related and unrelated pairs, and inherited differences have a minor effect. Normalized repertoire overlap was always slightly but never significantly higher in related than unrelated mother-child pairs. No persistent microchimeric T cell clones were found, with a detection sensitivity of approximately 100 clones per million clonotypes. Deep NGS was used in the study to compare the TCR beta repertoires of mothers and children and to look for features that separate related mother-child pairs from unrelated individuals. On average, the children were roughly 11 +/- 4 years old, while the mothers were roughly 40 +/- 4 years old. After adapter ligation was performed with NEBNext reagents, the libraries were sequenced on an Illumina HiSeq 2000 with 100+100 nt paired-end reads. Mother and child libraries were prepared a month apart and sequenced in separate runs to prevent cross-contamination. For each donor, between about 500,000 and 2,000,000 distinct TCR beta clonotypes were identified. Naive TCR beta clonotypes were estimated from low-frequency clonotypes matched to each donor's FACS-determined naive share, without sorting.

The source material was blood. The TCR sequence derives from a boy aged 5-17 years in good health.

CDR3 loop: CASSLYAANEKLFF. The nucleotide sequence is TGCGCCAGCAGCTTATATGCGGCTAATGAAAAACTGTTTTTT. The receptor chain draws on TRBV5-1 and TRBJ1-4; the D gene cannot be named for sure. Relative to germline, V is 2 bases shorter and J is 3 bases shorter, with 8 bases between their ends. The CDR3 contains 14 residues, cysteine and phenylalanine counted. The retained sequence is limited to the CDR3, 42 bases, with the frame set at the first base. From the germline V gene, CDR1 is SGHRS and CDR2 is YFSETQ. Supplemented by the reference TRBV5-1 and TRBJ1-4 proteins around the CDR3, the complete variable domain is KAGVTQTPRYLIKTRGQQVTLSCSPISGHRSVSWYQQTPGQGLQFLFEYFSETQRNKGNFPGRFSGRQFSNSRSEMNVSTLELGDSALYLCASSLYAANEKLFFGSGTQLSVL.